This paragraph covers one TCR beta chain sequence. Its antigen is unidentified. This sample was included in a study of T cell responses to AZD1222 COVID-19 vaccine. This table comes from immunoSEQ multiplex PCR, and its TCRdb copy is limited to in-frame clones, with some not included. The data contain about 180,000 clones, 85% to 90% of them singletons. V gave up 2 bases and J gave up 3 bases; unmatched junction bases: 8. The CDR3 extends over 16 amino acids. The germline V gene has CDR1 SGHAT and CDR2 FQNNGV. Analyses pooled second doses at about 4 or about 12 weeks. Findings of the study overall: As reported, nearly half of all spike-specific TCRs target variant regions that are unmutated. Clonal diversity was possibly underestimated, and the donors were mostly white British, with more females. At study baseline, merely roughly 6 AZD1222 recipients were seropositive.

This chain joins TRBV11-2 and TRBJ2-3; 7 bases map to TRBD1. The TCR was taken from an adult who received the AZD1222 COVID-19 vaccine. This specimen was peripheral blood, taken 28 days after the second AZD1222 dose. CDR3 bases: TGTGCCAGCAGCTTATGGGACAGCCTTGGGACAGATACGCAGTATTTT. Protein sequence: CASSLWDSLGTDTQYF.